Listed below are T cell receptor beta chains from one sample, sequenced in a study of technical replicates of blood from several donors. Clones were sequenced by immunoSEQ multiplex PCR, and TCRdb holds only the in-frame ones, with some missing. The table records some 70,000 clones, approximately 97% of them present only once. The sequencing input was T cells isolated from PBMCs. These receptors all come from a human donor in good health. CDR3s include the opening cysteine and the closing phenylalanine or tryptophan. The order of the fields is D gene, J gene, V gene, clone size, CDR3 DNA, CDR3 protein. D genes are given only for firm matches. Clone size is stated in some rows and not others, as once, few, many or a class when expanded.

>TRBD2|TRBJ2-1|TRBV9|NA
TGTGCCAGCAGCGTAGTAGGTAATTCGGCGGGAGGTCAGTTCTTC
CASSVVGNSAGGQFF
>TRBD1|TRBJ2-7|TRBV5-1|NA
TGCGCCAGCAGCTTGGGCGGGACAGGGGGGCAGATACAGCAGTACTTC
CASSLGGTGGQIQQYF
>NA|TRBJ1-1|TRBV6-5|NA
TGTGCCAGCTTCAGGGGTTACATGAACACTGAAGCTTTCTTT
CASFRGYMNTEAFF
>NA|TRBJ1-1|TRBV5-1|NA
TGCGCCAGCAGCTTGTCCCAGGGGCAAAGGAACACTGAAGCTTTCTTT
CASSLSQGQRNTEAFF
>TRBD2|TRBJ2-3|TRBV10-1|once
TGCGCCAGCAGTGAAGCGGGAGGACTCACAGATACGCAGTATTTT
CASSEAGGLTDTQYF
>NA|TRBJ1-5|TRBV28|NA
TGTGCCAGCAGTTTACTGAGGCTCGGTAGCAATCAGCCCCAGCATTTT
CASSLLRLGSNQPQHF
>NA|TRBJ2-7|TRBV4-1|NA
TGCGCCAGCAGCCAAGGTGGAGCCTACGAGCAGTACTTC
CASSQGGAYEQYF
>TRBD2|TRBJ2-7|TRBV6-5|NA
TGTGCCAGCAGTTACGGGGGAACTAGCGGGAACGAGCAGTACTTC
CASSYGGTSGNEQYF
>TRBD1|TRBJ2-2|TRBV6-5|once
TGTGCCAGCAGTCGGACAGGGGAAGCCGGGGAGCTGTTTTTT
CASSRTGEAGELFF
>TRBD1|TRBJ2-7|TRBV6-5|NA
TGTGCCAGCAGTTACTCGCGAGGACAGGTCAGCTACGAGCAGTACTTC
CASSYSRGQVSYEQYF
>TRBD1|TRBJ2-3|TRBV6-5|NA
TGTGCCAGTTCGGGACAGGGAAATACGCAGTATTTT
CASSGQGNTQYF
>TRBD2|TRBJ2-1|TRBV6-5|NA
TGTGCCAGCAGAACTAGCGGGATCCTCGACAATGAGCAGTTCTTC
CASRTSGILDNEQFF
>TRBD2|TRBJ2-1|TRBV5-1|NA
TGCGCCAGCAGCTTGGATGCTAGCGGCTACAATGAGCAGTTCTTC
CASSLDASGYNEQFF
>NA|TRBJ1-1|TRBV5-1|NA
TGCGCCAGCAGCTTCAACATGAACACTGAAGCTTTCTTT
CASSFNMNTEAFF
>TRBD2|TRBJ2-2|TRBV11-2|NA
TGTGCCAGCAGCTTCCCTAGCGCGGGAGATTTTACCGGGGAGCTGTTTTTT
CASSFPSAGDFTGELFF
>NA|TRBJ1-5|TRBV9|NA
TGTGCCAGCAGCGTAGAGGGAGTTAGCAATCAGCCCCAGCATTTT
CASSVEGVSNQPQHF
>TRBD2|TRBJ2-2|TRBV30|once
TGTGCCTGGAGTGTCGGGTCTAGCGGGGTCACCGGGGAGCTGTTTTTT
CAWSVGSSGVTGELFF
>NA|TRBJ1-1|TRBV9|NA
TGTGCCAGCAGCGTAGGGCACCAGAACACTGAAGCTTTCTTT
CASSVGHQNTEAFF